This T cell receptor beta chain was sequenced during a study of patients and donors after allogeneic stem cell transplantation. TCRdb called the RT-PCR reads again in MiXCR, with one record for every CDR3 protein. The sample shows about 90,000 distinct CDR3 sequences, about 48% of them seen only once. The CDR3 is made up of 16 amino acids. Germline values: CDR1 LGHNA, CDR2 YSLEER. The ends were cut back, 1 base at V and 0 bases at J, with 12 bases in the middle. Specimen: blood, either unsorted or a sorted T cell fraction (not recorded which). V and J are TRBV4-3 and TRBJ1-2; D remains unclear. The source is a human donor who was either an allogeneic HSCT recipient or a stem cell or donor lymphocyte infusion donor (not recorded which). It is not recorded whose cells these are; they may come from a transplant donor. The CDR3 nucleotides are TGCGCCAGCAGCCAAGCTTCGACTGCTCCTAACTATGGCTACACCTTC. Translated, it gives CASSQASTAPNYGYTF.